A selection of T cell receptor beta chains follows, all from one sample in a study of cytomegalovirus exposure and HLA in healthy donors. Sequencing used immunoSEQ multiplex PCR; TCRdb keeps in-frame clones, though not all of them. Of some 150,000 clones listed, 79% are singletons. The sample was PBMCs. The receptors here all came from a man in his forties or fifties in good health and CMV-seronegative. Both conserved end residues are part of each CDR3. The D gene is left open where the match is weak.

-	TRBJ1-4	TRBV4-3	CASSLTATGGNEKLFF
-	TRBJ2-7	TRBV11-1	CASSKGGSYEQYF
-	TRBJ1-5	TRBV11-3	CASSRDGGEQPQHF
-	TRBJ2-2	TRBV11-2	CASSRDGGDTGELFF
TRBD2	TRBJ2-3	TRBV6-4	CASSEEGGDTQYF
-	TRBJ1-5	TRBV29-1	CSVGGDQPQHF
-	TRBJ1-1	TRBV28	CASSLFGETNTEAFF
-	TRBJ1-2	TRBV28	CASSAPGMSYGYTF
TRBD2	TRBJ2-7	TRBV10-3	CAISGSGVVEQYF
-	TRBJ2-1	TRBV14	CASSHDRLSYNEQFF
-	TRBJ1-2	TRBV27	CASSLGRTNYGYTF
TRBD1	TRBJ2-1	TRBV5-1	CASSLGQGGTGEQFF
TRBD1	TRBJ2-5	TRBV29-1	CSAGDRGETQYF
-	TRBJ1-2	TRBV7-2	CASSLARGRIGYTF
TRBD2	TRBJ2-3	TRBV9	CASSVEAPGTSGRASTDTQYF
TRBD1	TRBJ2-7	TRBV6-5	CASSYGTGAYEQYF
TRBD1	TRBJ2-3	TRBV28	CASSQRTGASDTQYF
-	TRBJ2-7	TRBV28	CASSSPGLQGVGVQYF
-	TRBJ2-7	TRBV28	CASSLRLETYEQYF
-	TRBJ1-1	TRBV7-9	CASIKAEGITEAFF